This record covers a single T cell receptor beta chain. Authors' analysis steps: Amplification of reference gene primers was used by the study to estimate nucleated cell counts. This table comes from immunoSEQ multiplex PCR, and its TCRdb copy is limited to in-frame clones, with some not included. The D gene and trimming were derived from the DNA, and the V and J assignments and clone size from that table. In the table there are around 280,000 clones, roughly 90% of which are singletons. The entry originates in a study of blood T cell repertoires in COVID-19. Across the whole study: The United States, Italy and Spain provided the acute and convalescent COVID-19 samples. The analysed material was cDNA or gDNA that came from T cells, B-cell-depleted T cells, or PBMCs.

Source material: peripheral blood. The sequence came from a woman aged 45-65 years who had recovered from COVID-19.

DNA of the CDR3: TGTGCCTGGAGTGGCCCTCGGAGGGAGAACACTGAAGCTTTCTTT. Translation: CAWSGPRRENTEAFF. V and J are TRBV30 and TRBJ1-1, with D unclear. Trimming stripped 1 base from V and 1 base from J, with 13 bases between. The CDR3 totals 15 residues. Per the germline V gene, CDR1 is GTSNPN and CDR2 is SVGIG (reference sequence).